The 5 T cell receptor beta chains presented below share a single source sample, sequenced in a study of shared clonotypes between healthy human individuals. Method: immunoSEQ multiplex PCR; TCRdb's copy keeps in-frame clones and lacks some. The sample has 2,100,000 or so clones; 90% to 96% are singletons. The material sequenced was naive CD4+ T cells sorted from blood. Subset defined: CD45RA+ positively selected. The receptors stem from a man in his late teens or twenties in good health.

This clone has more than one count but fewer than ten. The J gene is TRBJ1-5, the V gene TRBV19, with 11 bases identical to TRBD1. The CDR3 extends over 15 amino acids. CDR1 is LNHDA and CDR2 is SQIVND in the germline V gene (reference sequence). J gave up 6 bases and V 4 bases, and 5 bases lay outside the gene matches. The CDR3 nucleotides read TGTGCCAGTAGTAGTTCGGGACAGGGGGGTCAGCCCCAGCATTTT. As protein: CASSSSGQGGQPQHF.

This clone was detected once. The chain employs TRBV28 and TRBJ1-4; D perhaps matches TRBD1 (5 bases). This CDR3 region has 14 residues. Germline V lookup: CDR1 MDHEN, CDR2 SYDVKM. Deletions cut 3 bases from V and 5 bases from J, with 10 bases between. CDR3 protein: CASSFPRVNEKLFF. The DNA of the CDR3 is TGTGCCAGCAGTTTCCCCAGGGTAAATGAAAAACTGTTTTTT.

This chain joins TRBV10-3 and TRBJ2-7; TRBD2 aligns across 13 bases. J was trimmed by 6 bases and V by 7 bases; bases with no gene match: 6. CDR3 length equals 14 residues. CDR1 and CDR2 from the germline V gene are ENHRY and SYGVKD. The CDR3 reads CAITGLAGEGEQYF. In DNA, the CDR3 is TGTGCCATCACCGGACTAGCGGGAGAGGGCGAGCAGTACTTC.

CDR3 nucleotides: TGCGCCAGCAGCAAGGTGAGCGGGTATCAGGAGCAGTACTTC. Its translation is CASSKVSGYQEQYF. The chain has TRBV4-3 and TRBJ2-7; a weak D match, TRBD2 (6 bases). This CDR3 spans 14 amino acids. Germline V gives CDR1 LGHNA, CDR2 YSLEER. The V gene lost 5 bases and the J gene lost 7 bases, with 18 bases spanning the gap.

On this clone itself: Other nucleotide sequences from this sample produce the same CDR3. The rearrangement links TRBV28 to TRBJ2-7, with D hard to call. Germline CDR1 reads MDHEN; CDR2 reads SYDVKM. V shed 4 bases and J shed 3 bases, with 7 bases lying between them. CDR3 length: 12 amino acids. The CDR3 coding sequence is TGTGCCAGCAGTTCACTCCGCTACGAGCAGTACTTC. It is translated as CASSSLRYEQYF.